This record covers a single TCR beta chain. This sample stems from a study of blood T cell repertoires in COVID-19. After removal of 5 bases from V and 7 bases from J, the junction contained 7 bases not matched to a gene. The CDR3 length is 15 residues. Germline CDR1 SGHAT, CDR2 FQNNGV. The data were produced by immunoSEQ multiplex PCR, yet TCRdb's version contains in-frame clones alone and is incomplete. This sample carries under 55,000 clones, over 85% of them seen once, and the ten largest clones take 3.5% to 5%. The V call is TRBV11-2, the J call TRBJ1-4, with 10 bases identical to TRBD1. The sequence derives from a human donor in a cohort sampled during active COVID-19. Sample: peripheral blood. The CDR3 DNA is TGTGCCAGCAGCCTTGGACAGGGGGTGGCTGAAAAACTGTTTTTT. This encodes CASSLGQGVAEKLFF. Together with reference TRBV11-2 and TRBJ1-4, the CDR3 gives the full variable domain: EAGVAQSPRYKIIEKRQSVAFWCNPISGHATLYWYQQILGQGPKLLIQFQNNGVVDDSQLPKDRFSAERLKGVDSTLKIQPAKLEDSAVYLCASSLGQGVAEKLFFGSGTQLSVL.